Following are 21 T cell receptor beta chains from one sample sequenced in a study of T cell changes during pregnancy in multiple sclerosis. Generated by immunoSEQ multiplex PCR, the TCRdb table keeps only in-frame clones and is missing some. This table has tens of thousands of clones, about 88% appearing once. Here the sequenced sample was CD4+ T cells from peripheral blood mononuclear cells, taken in the first trimester of pregnancy. These receptors all come from a female donor with multiple sclerosis, enrolled in a pregnancy study.

J is TRBJ1-5 and V is TRBV6-6, with unresolved D. The V end was cut by 0 bases, the J end by 6 bases, with 6 bases between. CDR1 is MNHNY, CDR2 SVGAGI, per germline (reference sequence). This CDR3 is built from 13 residues. In DNA, the CDR3 is TGTGCCAGCAGTTACTCGAGCCTTCAGCCCCAGCATTTT. Translating it yields CASSYSSLQPQHF.

The V call is TRBV18, the J call TRBJ1-5; D not resolved. The length of the CDR3 is 14 residues. V lost 1 base to trimming and J lost 0 bases, with 4 bases between them. Germline lookup yields CDR1 KGHSH and CDR2 LQKENI. The CDR3 nucleotides read TGTGCCAGCTCACCACAGCGTAGCAATCAGCCCCAGCATTTT. Translation gives CASSPQRSNQPQHF.

CDR3 sequence reads: CASSPRTGIAYEQYF. In DNA form, the CDR3 reads TGTGCCAGCAGCCCTCGGACAGGGATCGCCTACGAGCAGTACTTC. This chain uses TRBV9 with TRBJ2-7; 8 bases are a match to TRBD1. Trimming removed 4 bases from V and 2 bases from J; junction bases left unmatched: 8. Germline V gives CDR1 SGDLS, CDR2 YYNGEE. This CDR3 region has 15 residues.

The chain uses TRBV7-8 and TRBJ2-2; the match to TRBD2 covers 10 bases. V gave up 5 bases and J gave up 1 base; unmatched junction bases: 7. The CDR3 is made up of 17 amino acids. CDR1 is SGHVS, CDR2 FQNEAQ, per germline. This chain's CDR3 is CASSPEWTSGNTGELFF. CDR3 nucleotide sequence: TGTGCCAGCAGCCCCGAATGGACTAGCGGGAACACCGGGGAGCTGTTTTTT.

This chain links TRBV5-5 with TRBJ2-3, with D perhaps matching TRBD2 (6 bases). Germline assignment: CDR1 SGHKS and CDR2 YYEKEE (reference sequence). The CDR3 sequence is 15 residues long. The germline V and J ends were trimmed by 2 bases and 4 bases, with 14 bases remaining between them. CDR3 loop: CASSFGGVVPDTQYF. The CDR3 region has the DNA TGTGCCAGCAGCTTCGGAGGGGTGGTACCAGATACGCAGTATTTT.

This chain links TRBV5-7 with TRBJ2-5; D is ambiguous. TRBV5-7 is reported as an ORF; its role is uncertain. V was clipped by 4 bases and J by 2 bases, with 9 bases between them. This CDR3 comprises 13 residues. CDR3 protein: CASSTSVQETQYF. Here the CDR3 DNA reads TGTGCCAGCAGCACCTCAGTGCAAGAGACCCAGTACTTC.

CDR3 protein: CASSEQGVEEQFF. The CDR3 DNA reads TGTGCCAGCAGTGAACAGGGGGTAGAAGAGCAGTTCTTC. V usage is TRBV25-1 and J usage is TRBJ2-1, with 7 bases lining up with TRBD1. CDR1 and CDR2 (germline): MGHDK, SYGVNS. V lost 2 bases and J lost 10; bases outside the gene matches: 5. CDR3 length equals 13 residues.

This chain connects TRBV7-2 to TRBJ1-1; 12 bases fit TRBD1. The CDR3 covers 15 residues. The germline CDR1 and CDR2 sequences are SGHTA and FQGNSA. V was clipped by 3 bases and J by 5 bases; unmatched bases: 4. The CDR3 DNA sequence: TGTGCCAGCAGCTTGGGACAGGGGGCTGTGACTGAAGCTTTCTTT. Translating it yields CASSLGQGAVTEAFF.

The chain uses TRBV28 and TRBJ1-5; 9 bases match TRBD1. CDR3 length: 16 residues. V lost 8 bases to trimming and J lost 7 bases; unmatched junction nucleotides: 15. Germline assignment: CDR1 MDHEN and CDR2 SYDVKM. In nucleotides, the CDR3 is TGTGCCAGCGAAGGGACAGGGAGAAGGCAAAAACAGCCCCAGCATTTT. Translated, it gives CASEGTGRRQKQPQHF.

CDR3 amino acids: CASSQVSGRFHEQYF. Written as DNA, the CDR3 is TGTGCCAGCAGCCAAGTTAGCGGGAGATTCCACGAGCAGTACTTC. The V gene is TRBV4-2, the J gene TRBJ2-7; 9 bases are a match to TRBD2. Germline CDR1 LGHNA, CDR2 YNFKEQ. Trimming at V came to 1 base and at J to 5 bases, leaving 6 bases not matched to a gene. CDR3 length: 15 residues.

The genes are TRBV6-1 and TRBJ2-7; a possible D gene is TRBD1 (6 bases). Germline assignment: CDR1 MNHNS and CDR2 SASEGT. The CDR3 spans 13 residues. With 4 bases removed from V and 6 bases from J, the gap between germline ends came to 13 bases. The CDR3 reads CASSGGGWSEQYF. For the CDR3, the DNA is TGTGCCAGCAGTGGAGGGGGATGGTCCGAGCAGTACTTC.

The V gene is TRBV19, the J gene TRBJ1-1; 7 bases align to TRBD1. The CDR3 is made up of 16 amino acids. Germline-derived CDR1 and CDR2 are LNHDA and SQIVND (reference sequence). Germline trimming cut 3 bases from V and 0 bases from J; bases unmatched to any gene: 7. CDR3 protein: CASSMRGGLLNTEAFF. DNA for the CDR3: TGTGCCAGTAGTATGAGAGGGGGCCTACTGAACACTGAAGCTTTCTTT.

This clone was detected once. The CDR3 reads CASSYSMNTEAFF. CDR3 in DNA: TGTGCCAGCTCTTACTCAATGAACACTGAAGCTTTCTTT. The V call is TRBV18, the J call TRBJ1-1; no clear D gene. V lost 6 bases, J lost 0 bases, and 8 bases lay in between. The CDR3 is made up of 13 amino acids. The germline CDR1 and CDR2 sequences are KGHSH and LQKENI.

This chain joins TRBV19 and TRBJ2-2; D unclear. This CDR3 is 13 amino acids long. Trimming cost V 3 bases and J 5 bases, with 7 bases left between them. Looked up from germline, CDR1 is LNHDA and CDR2 is SQIVND (reference sequence). The CDR3 spells CASSILATGELFF. The DNA for the CDR3 is TGTGCCAGTAGTATTTTGGCTACCGGGGAGCTGTTTTTT.

V is TRBV5-4 and J is TRBJ1-2; D is unresolved. Germline V CDR1 and CDR2: SGHNT, YYREEE (reference sequence). V was shortened by 0 bases and J by 7 bases, with 13 bases between the two germline ends. This CDR3 is built from 14 residues. CDR3 DNA: TGTGCCAGCAGCTTGGCCACGGGGTCGGCTGGCTACACCTTC. This sequence encodes CASSLATGSAGYTF.

The chain carries TRBV5-1 and TRBJ1-2; D may be TRBD1 (6 bases). Germline V lookup: CDR1 SGHRS, CDR2 YFSETQ. The CDR3 length is 14 residues. V was shortened by 0 bases and J by 8 bases, with 14 bases between the two germline ends. This CDR3 reads CASSLGQGMQGYTF. The CDR3, as DNA: TGCGCCAGCAGCTTGGGTCAGGGGATGCAGGGCTACACCTTC.

This clone was seen a single time. This chain links TRBV5-1 with TRBJ1-5; TRBD1 might be the D (5 bases). The germline V gene has CDR1 SGHRS and CDR2 YFSETQ. V lost 0 bases and J 2 bases, leaving 9 bases between the germline ends. CDR3 length: 15 amino acids. The CDR3 loop reads CASSLGGAGNQPQHF. The CDR3 DNA reads TGCGCCAGCAGCTTGGGGGGCGCGGGCAATCAGCCCCAGCATTTT.

The chain recombines TRBV6-6 with TRBJ2-1, with TRBD2 as a possible D gene (7 bases). Germline assignment: CDR1 MNHNY and CDR2 SVGAGI (reference sequence). V was pared by 7 bases and J by 7 bases, with 20 bases between. CDR3 size: 15 residues. The CDR3 region is CASIGWGGAENEQFF. The DNA for the CDR3 is TGTGCCAGCATTGGATGGGGGGGGGCTGAGAATGAGCAGTTCTTC.

V and J are TRBV7-3 and TRBJ2-2, with 7 bases aligning to TRBD2. V was pared by 5 bases and J by 4 bases, with 4 bases of the junction left unmatched. CDR1 is SGHTA, CDR2 FQGTGA, per germline. The CDR3 extends over 14 amino acids. The CDR3 sequence is CASSAPSGTGELFF. Here the CDR3 DNA reads TGTGCCAGCAGCGCCCCTAGCGGCACCGGGGAGCTGTTTTTT.

The chain carries TRBV5-1 and TRBJ2-3; TRBD2 matches at 14 bases. V shed 4 bases, J shed 2 bases, and the junction held 6 bases outside the gene matches. In germline, CDR1 is SGHRS, CDR2 YFSETQ. The CDR3 loop spans 17 amino acids. CDR3 DNA: TGCGCCAGCAGCGTAGGACTAGCGGGGGGATACACAGATACGCAGTATTTT. Its protein product is CASSVGLAGGYTDTQYF.

V is TRBV7-9 and J is TRBJ2-7, with D perhaps TRBD1 (6 bases). V was shortened by 5 bases and J by 6 bases, with 20 bases between the two germline ends. Looked up from germline, CDR1 is SEHNR and CDR2 is FQNEAQ (reference sequence). This CDR3 region has 15 residues. CDR3 protein: CASSQGFGRRGEQYF. The CDR3 DNA reads as TGTGCCAGCAGCCAGGGGTTCGGGCGCCGCGGCGAGCAGTACTTC.